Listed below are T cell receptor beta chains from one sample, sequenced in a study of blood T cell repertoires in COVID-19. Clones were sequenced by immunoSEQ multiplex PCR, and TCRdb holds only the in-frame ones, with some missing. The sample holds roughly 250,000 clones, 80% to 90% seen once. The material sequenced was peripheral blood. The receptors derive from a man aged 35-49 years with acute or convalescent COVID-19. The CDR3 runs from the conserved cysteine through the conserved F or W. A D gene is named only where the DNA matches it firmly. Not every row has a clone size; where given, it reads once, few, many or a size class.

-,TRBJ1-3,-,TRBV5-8,CASSLLLRGNTIYF,TGTGCCAGCAGCTTATTACTCCGGGGAAACACCATATATTTT
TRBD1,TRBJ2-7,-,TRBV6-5,CAVRTGAYRSYEQYF,TGTGCCGTCCGGACAGGGGCCTATCGCTCCTACGAGCAGTACTTC
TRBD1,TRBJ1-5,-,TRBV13,CASSYRGYSNQPQHF,TGTGCCAGCAGCTACAGGGGCTATAGCAATCAGCCCCAGCATTTT
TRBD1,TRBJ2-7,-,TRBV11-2,CASSPRTGQDEQYF,TGTGCCAGCAGCCCAAGGACAGGGCAAGACGAGCAGTACTTC
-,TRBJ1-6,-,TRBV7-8,CASSQDRSGSPLHF,TGTGCCAGCAGCCAGGACAGATCGGGGTCACCCCTCCACTTT
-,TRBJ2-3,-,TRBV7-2,CASSPGTDTQYF,TGTGCCAGCAGCCCGGGCACAGATACGCAGTATTTT
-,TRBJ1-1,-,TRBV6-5,CASSYGTPEAFF,TGTGCCAGCAGTTACGGGACTCCCGAAGCTTTCTTT
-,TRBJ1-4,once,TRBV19,CASKESGFNEKLFF,TGTGCCAGTAAGGAATCGGGGTTTAATGAAAAACTGTTTTTT
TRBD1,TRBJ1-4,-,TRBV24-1,CATSDTGQGGEKLFF,TGTGCCACCAGTGACACGGGACAGGGAGGAGAAAAACTGTTTTTT
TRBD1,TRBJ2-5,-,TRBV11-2,CASSPRGQQETQYF,TGTGCCAGCAGCCCTAGGGGACAGCAAGAGACCCAGTACTTC
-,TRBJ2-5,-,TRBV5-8,CASSTGTLRLQETQYF,TGTGCCAGCAGTACAGGGACACTCCGACTCCAAGAGACCCAGTACTTC
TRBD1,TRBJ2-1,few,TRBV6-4,CASSDRTGGYNEQFF,TGTGCCAGCAGTGACAGGACAGGGGGCTACAATGAGCAGTTCTTC
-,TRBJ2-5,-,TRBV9,CASSPLGGRETQYF,TGTGCCAGCAGCCCCCTCGGGGGTCGGGAGACCCAGTACTTC
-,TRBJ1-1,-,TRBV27,CASGGWMDTEAFF,TGTGCCAGCGGGGGGTGGATGGACACTGAAGCTTTCTTT
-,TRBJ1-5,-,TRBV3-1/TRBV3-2,CASSQGARQPQHF,TGTGCCAGCAGCCAAGGGGCGCGACAGCCCCAGCATTTT
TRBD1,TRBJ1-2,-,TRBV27,CASTGQGPSGYTF,TGTGCCAGCACAGGACAGGGCCCTAGCGGCTACACCTTC
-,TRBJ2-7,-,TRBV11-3,CASSLVDSEQYF,TGTGCCAGCAGCTTGGTCGACTCCGAGCAGTACTTC
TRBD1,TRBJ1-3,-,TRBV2,CASSDRGFSGNTIYF,TGTGCCAGCAGTGACAGGGGGTTCTCTGGAAACACCATATATTTT
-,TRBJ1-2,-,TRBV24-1,CATSDGHSNYGYTF,TGTGCCACCAGTGACGGACACTCTAACTATGGCTACACCTTC
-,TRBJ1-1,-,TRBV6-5,CASSIGTRNTEAFF,TGTGCCAGCAGCATCGGGACACGGAACACTGAAGCTTTCTTT
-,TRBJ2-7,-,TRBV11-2,CASSLGRVEQYF,TGTGCCAGCAGCTTAGGCAGGGTCGAGCAGTACTTC
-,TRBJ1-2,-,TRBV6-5,CASSPGYYGYTF,TGTGCCAGCAGTCCAGGTTACTATGGCTACACCTTC
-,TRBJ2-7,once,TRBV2,CASRRSVSYEQYF,TGTGCCAGCAGACGGTCTGTCTCCTACGAGCAGTACTTC
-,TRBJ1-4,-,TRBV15,CATSRDLDGGKLFF,TGTGCCACCAGCAGGGACCTGGACGGGGGAAAACTGTTTTTT
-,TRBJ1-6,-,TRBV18,CASSPEDSPLHF,TGTGCCAGCTCACCCGAGGATTCACCCCTCCACTTT
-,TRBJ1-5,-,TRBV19,CASSIRHRDQPQHF,TGTGCCAGTAGTATTCGACACAGAGATCAGCCCCAGCATTTT
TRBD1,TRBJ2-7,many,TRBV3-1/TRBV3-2,CASSLGQGFYEQYF,TGTGCCAGCAGCCTAGGACAGGGGTTCTACGAGCAGTACTTC
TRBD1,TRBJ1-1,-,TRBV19,CASSDRDRGSFTEAFF,TGTGCCAGTAGTGACCGGGACAGGGGGTCCTTCACTGAAGCTTTCTTT
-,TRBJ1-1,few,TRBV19,CASSLQRYTEAFF,TGTGCCAGTAGTCTACAGAGATACACTGAAGCTTTCTTT
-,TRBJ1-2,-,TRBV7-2,CASSIRVDYGYTF,TGTGCCAGCAGCATCAGGGTTGACTATGGCTACACCTTC
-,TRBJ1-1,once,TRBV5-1,CASSTGGGNTEAFF,TGCGCCAGCAGCACGGGAGGGGGGAACACTGAAGCTTTCTTT
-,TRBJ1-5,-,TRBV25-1,CASSESGSSNQPQHF,TGTGCCAGCAGTGAGTCTGGGAGCAGCAATCAGCCCCAGCATTTT
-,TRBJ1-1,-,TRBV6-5,CASSRGGRTEAFF,TGTGCCAGCTCAAGGGGGGGCCGCACTGAAGCTTTCTTT
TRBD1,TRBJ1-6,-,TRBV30,CAWSAGQGRGSPLHF,TGTGCCTGGAGTGCTGGACAGGGTCGGGGTTCACCCCTCCACTTT
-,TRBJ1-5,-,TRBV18,CASSPTPERGGPQHF,TGTGCCAGCTCACCAACCCCGGAGCGGGGTGGGCCCCAGCATTTT
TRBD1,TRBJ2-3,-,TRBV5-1,CASSLAGQGFTDTQYF,TGCGCCAGCAGCTTGGCCGGACAGGGCTTCACAGATACGCAGTATTTT